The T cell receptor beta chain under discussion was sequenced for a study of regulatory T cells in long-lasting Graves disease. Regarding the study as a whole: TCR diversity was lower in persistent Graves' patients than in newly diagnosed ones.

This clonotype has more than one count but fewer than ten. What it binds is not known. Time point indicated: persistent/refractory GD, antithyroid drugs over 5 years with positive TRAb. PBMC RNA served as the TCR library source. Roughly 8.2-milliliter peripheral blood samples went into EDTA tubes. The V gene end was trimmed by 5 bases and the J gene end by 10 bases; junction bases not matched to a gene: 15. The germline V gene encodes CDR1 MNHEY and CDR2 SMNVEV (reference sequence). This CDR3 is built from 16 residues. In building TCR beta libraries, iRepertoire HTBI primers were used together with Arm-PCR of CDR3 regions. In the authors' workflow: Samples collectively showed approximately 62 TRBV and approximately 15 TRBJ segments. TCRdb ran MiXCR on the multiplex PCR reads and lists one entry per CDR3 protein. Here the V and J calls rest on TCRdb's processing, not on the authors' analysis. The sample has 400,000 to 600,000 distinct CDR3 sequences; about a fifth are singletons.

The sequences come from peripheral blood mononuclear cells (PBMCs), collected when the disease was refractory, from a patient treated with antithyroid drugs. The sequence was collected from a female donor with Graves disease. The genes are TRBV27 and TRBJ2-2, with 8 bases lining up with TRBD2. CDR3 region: CASSIGPGLVSVELFF. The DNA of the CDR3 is TGTGCCAGCAGTATCGGACCGGGACTAGTATCCGTGGAGCTGTTTTTT.